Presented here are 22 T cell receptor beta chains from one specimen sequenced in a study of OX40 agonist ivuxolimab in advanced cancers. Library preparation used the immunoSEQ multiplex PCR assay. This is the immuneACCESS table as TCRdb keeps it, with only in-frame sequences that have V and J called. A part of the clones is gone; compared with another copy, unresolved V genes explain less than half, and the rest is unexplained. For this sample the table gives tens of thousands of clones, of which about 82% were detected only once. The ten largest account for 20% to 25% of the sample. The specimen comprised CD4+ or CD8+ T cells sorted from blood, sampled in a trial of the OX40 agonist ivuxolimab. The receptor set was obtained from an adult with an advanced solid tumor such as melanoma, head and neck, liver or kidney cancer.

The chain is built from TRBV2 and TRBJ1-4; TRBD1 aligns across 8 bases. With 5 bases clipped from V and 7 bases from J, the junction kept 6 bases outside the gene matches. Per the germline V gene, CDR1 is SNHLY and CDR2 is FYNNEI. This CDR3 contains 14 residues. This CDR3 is CASSRGTGSEKLFF. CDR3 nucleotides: TGTGCCAGCAGTCGCGGGACAGGCAGTGAAAAACTGTTTTTT.

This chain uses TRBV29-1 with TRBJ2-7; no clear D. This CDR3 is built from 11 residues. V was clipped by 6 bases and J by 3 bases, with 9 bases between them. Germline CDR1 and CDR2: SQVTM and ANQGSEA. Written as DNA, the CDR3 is TGCAGCGTCAAAGACCACTACGAGCAGTACTTC. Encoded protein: CSVKDHYEQYF.

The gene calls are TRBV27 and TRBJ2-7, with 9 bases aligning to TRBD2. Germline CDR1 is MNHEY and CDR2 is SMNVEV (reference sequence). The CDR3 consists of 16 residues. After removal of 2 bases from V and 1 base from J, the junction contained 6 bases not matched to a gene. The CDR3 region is CASSLISGRSSYEQYF. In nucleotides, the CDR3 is TGTGCCAGCAGTTTAATTAGCGGGAGAAGTTCCTACGAGCAGTACTTC.

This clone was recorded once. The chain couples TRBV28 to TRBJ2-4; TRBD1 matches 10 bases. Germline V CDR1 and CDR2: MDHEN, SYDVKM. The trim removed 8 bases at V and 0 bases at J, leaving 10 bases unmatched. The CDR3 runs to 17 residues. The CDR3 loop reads CASARTGGDIAKNIQYF. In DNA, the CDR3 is TGTGCCAGCGCCCGGACAGGGGGGGACATAGCCAAAAACATTCAGTACTTC.

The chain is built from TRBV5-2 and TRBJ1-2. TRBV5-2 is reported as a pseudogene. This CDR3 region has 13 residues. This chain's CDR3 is CASSLGGDYGYTF. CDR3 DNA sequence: TGTGCCAGCAGCTTAGGGGGGGACTATGGCTACACCTTC.

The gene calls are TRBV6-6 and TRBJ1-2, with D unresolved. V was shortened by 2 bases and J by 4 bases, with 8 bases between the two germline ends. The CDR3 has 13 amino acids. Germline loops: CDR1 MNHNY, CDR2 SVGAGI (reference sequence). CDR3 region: CASSYTGAYGYTF. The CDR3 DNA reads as TGTGCCAGCAGTTACACTGGTGCCTATGGCTACACCTTC.

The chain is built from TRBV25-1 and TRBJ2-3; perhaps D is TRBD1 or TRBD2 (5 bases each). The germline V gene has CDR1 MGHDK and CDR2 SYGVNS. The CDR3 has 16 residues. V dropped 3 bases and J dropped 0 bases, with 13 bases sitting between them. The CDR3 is CASSDQPRDSTDTQYF. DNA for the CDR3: TGTGCCAGCAGTGACCAGCCCCGGGACAGCACAGATACGCAGTATTTT.

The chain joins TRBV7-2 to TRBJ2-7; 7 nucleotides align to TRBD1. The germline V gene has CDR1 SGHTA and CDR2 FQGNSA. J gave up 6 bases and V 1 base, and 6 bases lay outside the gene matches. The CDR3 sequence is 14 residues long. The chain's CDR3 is CASSLDRGWGEQYF. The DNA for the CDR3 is TGTGCCAGCAGCTTAGACAGGGGATGGGGCGAGCAGTACTTC.

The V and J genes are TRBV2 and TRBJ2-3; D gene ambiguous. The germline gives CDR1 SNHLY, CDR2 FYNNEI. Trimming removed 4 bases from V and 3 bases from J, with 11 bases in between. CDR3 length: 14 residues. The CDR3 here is CASSVVGSTDTQYF. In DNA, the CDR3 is TGTGCCAGCAGTGTGGTGGGGTCGACAGATACGCAGTATTTT.

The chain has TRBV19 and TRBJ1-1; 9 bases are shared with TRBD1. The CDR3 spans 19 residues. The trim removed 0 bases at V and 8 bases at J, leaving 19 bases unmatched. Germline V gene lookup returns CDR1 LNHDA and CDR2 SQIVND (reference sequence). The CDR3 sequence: CASSIDRGDRETSWVEAFF. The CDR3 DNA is TGTGCCAGTAGTATAGATCGCGGGGACAGGGAAACCTCTTGGGTAGAAGCTTTCTTT.

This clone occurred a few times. CDR3 in amino acids: CASSDWHNTGELFF. The CDR3 bases are TGTGCCAGCAGTGACTGGCACAACACCGGGGAGCTGTTTTTT. The chain carries TRBV2 and TRBJ2-2; D unclear. V lost 3 bases and J lost 2, with 7 bases in between. The germline gives CDR1 SNHLY, CDR2 FYNNEI. The CDR3 consists of 14 residues.

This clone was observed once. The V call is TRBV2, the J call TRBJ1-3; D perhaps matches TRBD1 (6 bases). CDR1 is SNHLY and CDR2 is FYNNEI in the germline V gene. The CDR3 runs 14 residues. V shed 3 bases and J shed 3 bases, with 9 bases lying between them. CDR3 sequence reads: CASSDRGGGNTIYF. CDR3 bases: TGTGCCAGCAGTGACAGGGGAGGTGGAAACACCATATATTTT.

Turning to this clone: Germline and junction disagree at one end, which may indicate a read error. The CDR3 is CASSITLAGVNEQFF. In nucleotides, the CDR3 is TGTGCCAGCAGCATAACCCTAGCGGGAGTGAATGAGCAGTTCTTC. V usage is TRBV7-3 and J usage is TRBJ2-1; 10 bases match TRBD2. Germline-derived CDR1 and CDR2 are SGHTA and FQGTGA. The CDR3 covers 15 residues.

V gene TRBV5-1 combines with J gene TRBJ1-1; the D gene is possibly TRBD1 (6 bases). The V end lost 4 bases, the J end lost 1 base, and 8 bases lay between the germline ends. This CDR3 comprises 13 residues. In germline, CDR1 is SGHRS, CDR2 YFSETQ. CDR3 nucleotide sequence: TGCGCCAGCAGCGGGGGGCCGAACACTGAAGCTTTCTTT. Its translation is CASSGGPNTEAFF.

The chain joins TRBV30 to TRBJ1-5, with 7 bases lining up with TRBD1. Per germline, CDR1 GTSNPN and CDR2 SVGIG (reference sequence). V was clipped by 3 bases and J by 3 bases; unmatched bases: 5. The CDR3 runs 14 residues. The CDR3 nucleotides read TGTGCCTGGAGCGGGACAGCCTTCAATCAGCCCCAGCATTTT. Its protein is CAWSGTAFNQPQHF. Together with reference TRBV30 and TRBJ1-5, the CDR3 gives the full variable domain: SQTIHQWPATLVQPVGSPLSLECTVEGTSNPNLYWYRQAAGRGLQLLFYSVGIGQISSEVPQNLSASRPQDRQFILSSKKLLLSDSGFYLCAWSGTAFNQPQHFGDGTRLSIL.

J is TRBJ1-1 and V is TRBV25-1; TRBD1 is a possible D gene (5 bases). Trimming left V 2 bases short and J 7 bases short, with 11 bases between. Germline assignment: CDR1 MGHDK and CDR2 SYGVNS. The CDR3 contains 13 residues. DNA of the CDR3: TGTGCCAGCAGTGAACGGGACCTACTTGAAGCTTTCTTT. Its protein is CASSERDLLEAFF.

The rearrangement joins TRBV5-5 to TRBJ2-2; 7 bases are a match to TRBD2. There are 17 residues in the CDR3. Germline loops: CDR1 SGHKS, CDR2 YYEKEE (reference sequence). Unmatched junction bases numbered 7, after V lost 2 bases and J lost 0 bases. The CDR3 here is CASSFSPSGPNTGELFF. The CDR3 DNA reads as TGTGCCAGCAGCTTTTCTCCTAGCGGCCCGAACACCGGGGAGCTGTTTTTT. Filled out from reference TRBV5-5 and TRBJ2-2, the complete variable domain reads DAGVTQSPTHLIKTRGQQVTLRCSPISGHKSVSWYQQVLGQGPQFIFQYYEKEERGRGNFPDRFSARQFPNYSSELNVNALLLGDSALYLCASSFSPSGPNTGELFFGEGSRLTVL.

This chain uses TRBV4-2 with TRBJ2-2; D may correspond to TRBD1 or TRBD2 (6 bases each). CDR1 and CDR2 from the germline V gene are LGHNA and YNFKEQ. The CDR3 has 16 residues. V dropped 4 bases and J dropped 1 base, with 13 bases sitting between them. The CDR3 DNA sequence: TGTGCCAGCAGCCCTAGGGGGGTAGGGAACACCGGGGAGCTGTTTTTT. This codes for CASSPRGVGNTGELFF.

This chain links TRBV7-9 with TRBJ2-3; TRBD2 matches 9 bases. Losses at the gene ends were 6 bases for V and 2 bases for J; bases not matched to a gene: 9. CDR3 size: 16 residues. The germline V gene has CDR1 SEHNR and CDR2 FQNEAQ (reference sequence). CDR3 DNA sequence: TGTGCCAGCAGAACTCCGACTAGCGGTACCACAGATACGCAGTATTTT. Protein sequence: CASRTPTSGTTDTQYF.

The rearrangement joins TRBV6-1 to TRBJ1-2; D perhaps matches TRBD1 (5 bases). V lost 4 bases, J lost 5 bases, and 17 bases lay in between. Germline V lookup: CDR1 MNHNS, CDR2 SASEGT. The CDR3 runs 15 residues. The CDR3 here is CASSGGRKALYGYTF. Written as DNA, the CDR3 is TGTGCCAGCAGTGGGGGCCGCAAGGCCTTATATGGCTACACCTTC.

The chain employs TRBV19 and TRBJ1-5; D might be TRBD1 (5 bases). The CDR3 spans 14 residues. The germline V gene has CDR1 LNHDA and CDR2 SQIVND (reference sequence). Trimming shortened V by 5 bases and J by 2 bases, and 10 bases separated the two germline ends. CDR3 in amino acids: CASSGGFGNQPQHF. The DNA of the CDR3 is TGTGCCAGTAGTGGGGGGTTTGGCAATCAGCCCCAGCATTTT.

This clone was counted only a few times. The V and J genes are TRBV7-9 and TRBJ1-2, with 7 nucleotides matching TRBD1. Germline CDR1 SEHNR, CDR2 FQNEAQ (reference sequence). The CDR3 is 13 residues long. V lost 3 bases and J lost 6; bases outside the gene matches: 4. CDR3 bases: TGTGCCAGCAGCTTGAGCACAGGGGATGGCTACACCTTC. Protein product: CASSLSTGDGYTF.